This T cell receptor beta chain was captured in a study of blood T cells in healthy people across ages. This CDR3 contains 15 residues. V lost 2 bases to trimming and J lost 7 bases, with 18 bases between them. Looked up from germline, CDR1 is SQVTM and CDR2 is ANQGSEA. This clonotype was seen a handful of times. A sample-barcoded 5' primer and a J-beta primer mix were used in a second PCR of about 6 to 11 cycles. Every cDNA molecule carried a tag from a template-switch adaptor bearing 12 random nucleotides. One entry per CDR3 protein, called by TCRdb with MiXCR from the 5' RACE reads. Of 780,000 or so distinct CDR3 sequences in the sample, more than 55% were seen once.

This chain uses TRBV29-1 with TRBJ2-1; D remains unclear. The sequence was obtained from a man aged 35-49 years in good health. Sequencing input: blood. CDR3 amino acids: CSVELRATERNEQFF. CDR3 in DNA: TGCAGCGTTGAACTACGGGCCACCGAAAGGAATGAGCAGTTCTTC.